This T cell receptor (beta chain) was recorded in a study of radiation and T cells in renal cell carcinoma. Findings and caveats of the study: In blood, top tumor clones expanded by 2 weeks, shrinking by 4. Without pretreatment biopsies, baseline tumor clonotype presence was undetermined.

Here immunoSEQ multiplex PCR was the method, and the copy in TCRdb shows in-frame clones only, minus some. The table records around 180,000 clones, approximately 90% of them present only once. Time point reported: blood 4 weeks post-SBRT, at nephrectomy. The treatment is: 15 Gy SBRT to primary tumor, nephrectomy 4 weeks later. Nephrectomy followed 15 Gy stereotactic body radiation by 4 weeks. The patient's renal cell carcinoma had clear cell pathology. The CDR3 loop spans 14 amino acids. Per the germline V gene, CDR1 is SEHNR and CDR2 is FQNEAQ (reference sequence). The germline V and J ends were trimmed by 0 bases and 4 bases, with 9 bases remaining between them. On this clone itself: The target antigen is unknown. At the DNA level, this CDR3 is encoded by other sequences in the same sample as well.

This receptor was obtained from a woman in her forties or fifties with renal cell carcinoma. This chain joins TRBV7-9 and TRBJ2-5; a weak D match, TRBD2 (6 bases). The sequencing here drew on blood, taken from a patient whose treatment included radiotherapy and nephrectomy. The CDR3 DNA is TGTGCCAGCAGCTTAGCGCGGGGAGGAGAGACCCAGTACTTC. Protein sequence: CASSLARGGETQYF.